This T cell receptor beta chain was identified during a study of T cell repertoires in cytomegalovirus infection. Study-wide background: Public TCR beta signatures provided an indication of both CMV infection and a matching HLA type.

The V end lost 3 bases, the J end lost 2 bases, and 12 bases lay between the germline ends. The CDR3 is made up of 15 amino acids. The germline V gene encodes CDR1 LNHDA and CDR2 SQIVND (reference sequence). Study results and caveats: CMV carriers having the relevant HLA were flagged by cumulative public TCR beta family frequency. Ex vivo responses were dominated by HLA-C-restricted CMV-specific TCR beta clonotypes.

This clonotype has at least ten counts. The antigen remains undetermined. TCRdb reprocessed the reads via MiXCR and lists one record per CDR3 protein. The sample lists approximately 150,000 distinct CDR3 sequences, about 6.3% occurring once. This TCR was recovered from a human donor in good health (CMV status not recorded). Some clones in this sample may be carry-over from other donors' samples. The chain employs TRBV19 and TRBJ2-3; possibly TRBD2 for D (5 bases). The sequenced sample was PBMCs. The CDR3 DNA reads TGTGCCAGTAGTATCTCCGGGGTGAACACAGATACGCAGTATTTT. Protein sequence: CASSISGVNTDTQYF. Full variable domain (outside the CDR3, taken from reference TRBV19 and TRBJ2-3): DGGITQSPKYLFRKEGQNVTLSCEQNLNHDAMYWYRQDPGQGLRLIYYSQIVNDFQKGDIAEGYSVSREKKESFPLTVTSAQKNPTAFYLCASSISGVNTDTQYFGPGTRLTVL.